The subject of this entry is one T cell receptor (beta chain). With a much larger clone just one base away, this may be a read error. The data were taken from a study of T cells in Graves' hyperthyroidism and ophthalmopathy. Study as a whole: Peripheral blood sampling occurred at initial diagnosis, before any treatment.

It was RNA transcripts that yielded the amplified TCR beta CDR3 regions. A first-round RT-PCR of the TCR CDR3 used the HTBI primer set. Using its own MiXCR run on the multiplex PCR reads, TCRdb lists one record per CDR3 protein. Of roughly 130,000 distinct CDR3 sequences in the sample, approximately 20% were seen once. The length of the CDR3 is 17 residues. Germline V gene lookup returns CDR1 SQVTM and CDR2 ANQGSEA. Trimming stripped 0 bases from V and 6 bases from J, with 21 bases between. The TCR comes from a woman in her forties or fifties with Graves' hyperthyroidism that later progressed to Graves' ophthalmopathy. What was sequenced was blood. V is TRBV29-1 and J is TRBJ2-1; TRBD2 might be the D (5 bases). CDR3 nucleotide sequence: TGCAGCGTTGAAGATTTGGACTCCCGGACTCCGGGCAATGAGCAGTTCTTC. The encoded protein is CSVEDLDSRTPGNEQFF.